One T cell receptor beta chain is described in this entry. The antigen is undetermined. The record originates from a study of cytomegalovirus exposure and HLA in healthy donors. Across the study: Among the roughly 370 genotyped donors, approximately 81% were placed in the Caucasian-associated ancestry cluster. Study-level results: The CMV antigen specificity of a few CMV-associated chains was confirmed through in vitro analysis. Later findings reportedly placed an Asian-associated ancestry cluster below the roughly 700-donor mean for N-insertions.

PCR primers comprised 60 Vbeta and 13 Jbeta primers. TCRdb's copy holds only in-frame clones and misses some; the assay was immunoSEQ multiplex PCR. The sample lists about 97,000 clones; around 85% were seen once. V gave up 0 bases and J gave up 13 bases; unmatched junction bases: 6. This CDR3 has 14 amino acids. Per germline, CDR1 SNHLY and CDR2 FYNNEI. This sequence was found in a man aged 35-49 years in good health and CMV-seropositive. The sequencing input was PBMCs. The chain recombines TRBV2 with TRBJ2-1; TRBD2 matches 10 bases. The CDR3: CASSEALAGGGQFF. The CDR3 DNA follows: TGTGCCAGCAGTGAAGCCTTAGCGGGGGGTGGTCAGTTCTTC. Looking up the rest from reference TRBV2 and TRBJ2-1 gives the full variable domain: EPEVTQTPSHQVTQMGQEVILRCVPISNHLYFYWYRQILGQKVEFLVSFYNNEISEKSEIFDDQFSVERPDGSNFTLKIRSTKLEDSAMYFCASSEALAGGGQFFGPGTRLTVL.